Below, 29 T cell receptor beta chains from the same sample are listed, as sequenced in a study of blood T cell repertoires in COVID-19. Data came from immunoSEQ multiplex PCR; TCRdb stores just in-frame clones and leaves some out. The table shows under 300,000 clones, with 80% to 90% occurring only once. Specimen: peripheral blood. The receptors come from a woman between 65 and 79 years old with acute or convalescent COVID-19.

This chain connects TRBV30 to TRBJ1-2, with 7 positions matching TRBD1. The length of the CDR3 is 13 residues. V was pared by 0 bases and J by 7 bases, with 5 bases of the junction left unmatched. From germline, CDR1 is GTSNPN and CDR2 SVGIG (reference sequence). The chain's CDR3 is CAWSVQAGGGYTF. The CDR3 bases are TGTGCCTGGAGTGTACAGGCAGGGGGTGGCTACACCTTC. Full variable domain (rest looked up from reference TRBV30 and TRBJ1-2): SQTIHQWPATLVQPVGSPLSLECTVEGTSNPNLYWYRQAAGRGLQLLFYSVGIGQISSEVPQNLSASRPQDRQFILSSKKLLLSDSGFYLCAWSVQAGGGYTFGSGTRLTVV.

The chain links TRBV7-9 to TRBJ2-3; 7 nucleotides agree with TRBD2. Germline V gene sequence: CDR1 SEHNR, CDR2 FQNEAQ (reference sequence). The CDR3 extends over 17 amino acids. With 5 bases clipped from V and 0 bases from J, the junction kept 11 bases outside the gene matches. The chain's CDR3 is CASSLPPGTISTDTQYF. CDR3 sequence (DNA): TGTGCCAGCAGCCTCCCCCCCGGGACTATCAGCACAGATACGCAGTATTTT.

This CDR3 is CASSLDATGGELFF. The CDR3 DNA is TGCGCCAGCAGCTTGGATGCGACAGGCGGGGAGCTGTTTTTT. V usage is TRBV5-1 and J usage is TRBJ2-2; D is perhaps TRBD1 (6 bases). Germline V CDR1 and CDR2: SGHRS, YFSETQ. The CDR3 has 14 amino acids. The ends were cut back, 0 bases at V and 7 bases at J, with 10 bases in the middle.

The table lists this clone with a count of one. The chain links TRBV3-1 (or the pseudogene TRBV3-2) to TRBJ2-2; D possibly corresponds to TRBD2 (5 bases). The V gene lost 1 base and the J gene lost 6 bases, with 9 bases spanning the gap. CDR3 length: 14 residues. Germline V CDR1 and CDR2: LGHDT, YNNKEL (reference sequence). CDR3 DNA: TGTGCCAGCAGCCAAGCTACCGGGGCCGGGGAGCTGTTTTTT. It specifies CASSQATGAGELFF.

This chain connects TRBV12-5 to TRBJ2-3; D not certain. Germline loops: CDR1 LGHNT, CDR2 FRNRAP. The V end lost 1 base, the J end lost 2 bases, and 10 bases lay between the germline ends. The CDR3 runs 15 residues. CDR3 nucleotides: TGTGCTAGTGGTTTGGGAGAGAGGATCACAGATACGCAGTATTTT. Residues: CASGLGERITDTQYF. Full variable domain (remainder filled in from reference TRBV12-5 and TRBJ2-3): DARVTQTPRHKVTEMGQEVTMRCQPILGHNTVFWYRQTMMQGLELLAYFRNRAPLDDSGMPKDRFSAEMPDATLATLKIQPSEPRDSAVYFCASGLGERITDTQYFGPGTRLTVL.

This clone was seen just once. The chain recombines TRBV27 with TRBJ1-1, with 8 bases identical to TRBD1. The CDR3 totals 14 residues. The V gene's germline CDR1 is MNHEY and CDR2 SMNVEV (reference sequence). V lost 5 bases, J lost 5 bases, and 7 bases stayed unmatched. This chain's CDR3 is CASSIRQGLTEAFF. The CDR3, as DNA: TGTGCCAGCAGTATACGACAGGGGTTGACTGAAGCTTTCTTT.

This clone was observed a single time. The chain has TRBV20-1 and TRBJ1-5; TRBD1 might be the D (6 bases). Germline V gene lookup returns CDR1 DFQATT and CDR2 SNEGSKA (reference sequence). V lost 3 bases and J lost 3, with 9 bases in between. The CDR3 consists of 13 residues. The CDR3 loop is CSASGDTNQPQHF. CDR3 nucleotide sequence: TGCAGTGCTAGTGGGGACACCAATCAGCCCCAGCATTTT.

The rearrangement uses TRBV19 and TRBJ2-1, with a tentative D call TRBD2 (6 bases). The CDR3 length is 14 residues. Germline assignment: CDR1 LNHDA and CDR2 SQIVND (reference sequence). V lost 10 bases and J 2 bases, leaving 15 bases between the germline ends. CDR3 nucleotide sequence: TGTGCCACCCACAGGAGGGGCCCCTACAATGAGCAGTTCTTC. Its protein product is CATHRRGPYNEQFF.

The chain joins TRBV4-2 to TRBJ1-5; possible D gene TRBD1, 5 bases. CDR3 length: 17 amino acids. Germline loops: CDR1 LGHNA, CDR2 YNFKEQ. V was clipped by 3 bases and J by 1 base, with 16 bases between them. The CDR3 here is CASSHLSEGKSNQPQHF. The CDR3 DNA sequence: TGTGCCAGCAGCCACCTTTCGGAGGGGAAGAGCAATCAGCCCCAGCATTTT.

Only one count was recorded for this clone. The V gene is TRBV27, the J gene TRBJ2-1, with 8 bases lining up with TRBD2. Per germline, CDR1 MNHEY and CDR2 SMNVEV (reference sequence). The CDR3 sequence is 15 residues long. V shed 3 bases and J 12 bases; nucleotides not matched to a gene: 13. The chain's CDR3 is CASSFGAGVGSRQFF. CDR3 nucleotides: TGTGCCAGCAGTTTTGGAGCGGGGGTTGGGTCACGGCAGTTCTTC.

V usage is TRBV5-5 and J usage is TRBJ2-7, with D possibly TRBD1 on 6 matching bases. The CDR3 is 16 amino acids. Germline V gene data show CDR1 as SGHKS and CDR2 as YYEKEE (reference sequence). V was cut by 0 bases and J by 6 bases, with 19 bases left in between. The CDR3 nucleotides read TGTGCCAGCAGCTTGGGTGAGCCGGCAGGGGCAGTCGAGCAGTACTTC. Protein sequence: CASSLGEPAGAVEQYF. Variable domain in full (rest from reference TRBV5-5 and TRBJ2-7): DAGVTQSPTHLIKTRGQQVTLRCSPISGHKSVSWYQQVLGQGPQFIFQYYEKEERGRGNFPDRFSARQFPNYSSELNVNALLLGDSALYLCASSLGEPAGAVEQYFGPGTRLTVT.

This chain joins TRBV4-1 and TRBJ1-3; D not certain. Germline CDR1 and CDR2: MGHRA and YSYEKL. This CDR3 region has 17 residues. V lost 3 bases and J lost 4, with 19 bases in between. The CDR3 DNA reads as TGCGCCAGCAGCCACGTCGTGCGGAGATTCGACGGAAACACCATATATTTT. It translates to CASSHVVRRFDGNTIYF.

The V call is TRBV6-5, the J call TRBJ1-2; possible D gene TRBD1, 6 bases. The CDR3 runs to 13 residues. Trimming removed 7 bases from V and 4 bases from J, with 13 bases in between. The germline V gene encodes CDR1 MNHEY and CDR2 SVGAGI. CDR3 loop: CASTTGTSYGYTF. The CDR3 DNA sequence: TGTGCCAGCACCACAGGGACCTCCTATGGCTACACCTTC.

The chain has TRBV30 and TRBJ1-3, with D possibly TRBD1 on 5 matching bases. Germline V CDR1 and CDR2: GTSNPN, SVGIG (reference sequence). V dropped 3 bases and J dropped 4 bases, with 7 bases sitting between them. The CDR3 totals 12 residues. The DNA for the CDR3 is TGTGCCTGGAGGACAGTGGGAAACACCATATATTTT. It encodes CAWRTVGNTIYF.

DNA for the CDR3: TGTGCCAGCAGCCAAATTAGAGGTGAAAAACTGTTTTTT. Amino acids: CASSQIRGEKLFF. V is TRBV3-1 (or the pseudogene TRBV3-2) and J is TRBJ1-4; unclear D gene. Germline CDR1 and CDR2: LGHDT and YNNKEL (reference sequence). V shed 2 bases and J shed 7 bases, with 8 bases lying between them. The CDR3 is 13 amino acids.

The V call is TRBV5-4, the J call TRBJ1-4; possible D gene TRBD1, 6 bases. The CDR3 sequence is 14 residues long. Germline CDR1 reads SGHNT; CDR2 reads YYREEE (reference sequence). V lost 5 bases and J 4 bases, leaving 12 bases between the germline ends. CDR3 sequence reads: CASSRGMGNEKLFF. CDR3 in DNA: TGTGCCAGCAGTAGGGGGATGGGTAATGAAAAACTGTTTTTT.

This clone was observed a single time. The CDR3: CASSQPSGDALPYEQYF. Written as DNA, the CDR3 is TGCGCCAGCAGCCAGCCCTCAGGGGACGCCTTACCCTACGAGCAGTACTTC. The gene calls are TRBV4-1 and TRBJ2-7, with a possible D match to TRBD1 (6 bases). The CDR3 spans 17 residues. The ends were cut back, 3 bases at V and 2 bases at J, with 20 bases in the middle. The germline V gene encodes CDR1 MGHRA and CDR2 YSYEKL.

The chain combines TRBV7-6 with TRBJ1-5; maybe TRBD1 (6 bases). CDR1 SGHVS and CDR2 FNYEAQ come from the germline V gene. Deletions cut 3 bases from V and 3 bases from J, with 12 bases between. The CDR3 is made up of 15 amino acids. CDR3: CASSLQPGDNQPQHF. CDR3 DNA sequence: TGTGCCAGCAGCTTGCAGCCAGGGGACAATCAGCCCCAGCATTTT.

The chain is built from TRBV5-6 and TRBJ1-2; TRBD1 is a possible D gene (6 bases). Trimming cost V 2 bases and J 5 bases, with 19 bases left between them. This CDR3 spans 16 amino acids. Germline CDR1 reads SGHDT; CDR2 reads YYEEEE. The CDR3 nucleotides are TGTGCCAGCAGCTTCTACAGGGATAAGTCGTTATATGGCTACACCTTC. It specifies CASSFYRDKSLYGYTF.

The CDR3 nucleotides are TGTGCCAGCAGGTTACAGGCGGGAGAGCAGTTCTTC. Translated, it gives CASRLQAGEQFF. The chain employs TRBV2 and TRBJ2-1; maybe TRBD2 (6 bases). This CDR3 comprises 12 residues. Germline values: CDR1 SNHLY, CDR2 FYNNEI. V gave up 6 bases and J gave up 10 bases, with 13 bases separating them. Variable domain in full (rest from reference TRBV2 and TRBJ2-1): EPEVTQTPSHQVTQMGQEVILRCVPISNHLYFYWYRQILGQKVEFLVSFYNNEISEKSEIFDDQFSVERPDGSNFTLKIRSTKLEDSAMYFCASRLQAGEQFFGPGTRLTVL.

This chain links TRBV2 with TRBJ1-1; D is perhaps TRBD1 (5 bases). Trimming pared 7 bases from V and 5 bases from J, leaving 17 bases between. The CDR3 covers 14 residues. Germline lookup yields CDR1 SNHLY and CDR2 FYNNEI. Here the CDR3 reads CASILDSFQTEAFF. The CDR3 coding sequence is TGTGCCAGCATTCTCGACAGTTTCCAAACTGAAGCTTTCTTT.

This clone was seen only a few times. The V and J genes are TRBV7-8 and TRBJ2-2; no clear D. This CDR3 spans 16 amino acids. Germline values: CDR1 SGHVS, CDR2 FQNEAQ. Trimming took 0 bases from V and 0 from J, leaving 8 bases between them. DNA of the CDR3: TGTGCCAGCAGCTTAGCTTCCACGGCGAACACCGGGGAGCTGTTTTTT. Translating it yields CASSLASTANTGELFF.

The genes are TRBV2 and TRBJ2-1; TRBD1 matches at 8 bases. Germline V gene lookup returns CDR1 SNHLY and CDR2 FYNNEI. The ends lost 8 bases at V and 6 bases at J; junction bases unmatched: 9. CDR3 length: 14 amino acids. In DNA form, the CDR3 reads TGTGCCAGCTCCGGACAGGGATCGAGCAATGAGCAGTTCTTC. This translates into CASSGQGSSNEQFF.

V gene TRBV11-2 combines with J gene TRBJ1-6, with D perhaps matching TRBD1 (5 bases). Trimming removed 4 bases from V and 7 bases from J, with 8 bases in between. Germline lookup yields CDR1 SGHAT and CDR2 FQNNGV. The CDR3 loop spans 13 amino acids. As DNA, the CDR3 is TGTGCCAGCAGCTATTCAGGGAATTCACCCCTCCACTTT. As protein: CASSYSGNSPLHF.

The V call is TRBV18, the J call TRBJ1-2; D is undetermined. Germline CDR1 KGHSH, CDR2 LQKENI. CDR3 length equals 17 residues. V lost 0 bases, J lost 5 bases, and 19 bases lay in between. CDR3 sequence: CASSPPSGLGFRYGYTF. Written as DNA, the CDR3 is TGTGCCAGCTCACCACCGTCGGGGTTAGGTTTTCGGTATGGCTACACCTTC.

The V call is TRBV3-1 (or the pseudogene TRBV3-2), the J call TRBJ1-1; no reliable D call. CDR3 length: 14 amino acids. The V end was cut by 4 bases, the J end by 7 bases, with 16 bases between. The germline V gene encodes CDR1 LGHDT and CDR2 YNNKEL (reference sequence). The CDR3 region is CASSRTIVRGEAFF. As DNA, the CDR3 is TGTGCCAGCAGCCGTACTATTGTTCGGGGTGAAGCTTTCTTT.

The chain has TRBV11-2 and TRBJ1-2, with TRBD1 as a possible D gene (5 bases). The germline V and J ends were trimmed by 3 bases and 5 bases, with 16 bases remaining between them. CDR1 and CDR2 from the germline V gene are SGHAT and FQNNGV. The CDR3 is made up of 15 amino acids. CDR3 in amino acids: CASSLPGRRGYGYTF. CDR3 bases: TGTGCCAGCAGCTTGCCGGGAAGGAGGGGATATGGCTACACCTTC.

Only one count was recorded for this clone. This sequence joins TRBV6-5 and TRBJ1-2; D is uncertain. Looked up from germline, CDR1 is MNHEY and CDR2 is SVGAGI. Deletions cut 6 bases from V and 4 bases from J, with 15 bases between. The CDR3 length is 14 residues. In nucleotides, the CDR3 is TGTGCCAGCAGGAAAATAGAGAGGAGCTATGGCTACACCTTC. Residues: CASRKIERSYGYTF.

A remark on this clone: The same CDR3 also results from other DNA sequences found in this sample. The rearrangement uses TRBV27 and TRBJ2-3; tentative D call: TRBD2 (6 bases). The CDR3 has 14 residues. With 7 bases removed from V and 1 base from J, the gap between germline ends came to 12 bases. CDR1 MNHEY and CDR2 SMNVEV come from the germline V gene (reference sequence). CDR3 amino acids: CASKGPGGTDTQYF. CDR3 DNA: TGTGCCAGCAAGGGCCCGGGGGGCACAGATACGCAGTATTTT.